This is a list of T cell receptor beta chains from one sample in a study of cytomegalovirus exposure and HLA in healthy donors. Generated by immunoSEQ multiplex PCR, the TCRdb table keeps only in-frame clones and is missing some. The data contain some 320,000 clones, 87% of them seen just once; the ten biggest clones take up approximately 1%. Sequences were obtained from PBMCs. These receptors originate from a woman aged 30 to 39 in good health and CMV-seropositive. CDR3s include the opening cysteine and the closing phenylalanine or tryptophan. Each record gives: V gene, clone size, J gene, D gene, CDR3 length, CDR3 DNA, CDR3 protein. The D gene is left open where the match is weak. Part of the rows lack a size; the others show once, few, many or a class for expanded clones.

V gene: TRBV7-2
clone size: -
J gene: TRBJ2-7
D gene: -
CDR3 length: 16
CDR3 DNA: TGTGCCAGCAGCTTAGATGGGGCCCGGAACTCCTACGAGCAGTACTTC
CDR3 protein: CASSLDGARNSYEQYF

V gene: TRBV6-5
clone size: -
J gene: TRBJ2-1
D gene: -
CDR3 length: 12
CDR3 DNA: TGTGCCAGCAGTAGCTACTACAATGAGCAGTTCTTC
CDR3 protein: CASSSYYNEQFF

V gene: TRBV7-3
clone size: -
J gene: TRBJ2-7
D gene: -
CDR3 length: 13
CDR3 DNA: TGTGCCAGCAGCAGAGGACAGACCTACGAGCAGTACTTC
CDR3 protein: CASSRGQTYEQYF

V gene: TRBV19
clone size: -
J gene: TRBJ1-1
D gene: -
CDR3 length: 11
CDR3 DNA: TGTGCCACTGCCGGGGACACTGAAGCTTTCTTT
CDR3 protein: CATAGDTEAFF

V gene: TRBV6-5
clone size: once
J gene: TRBJ2-7
D gene: TRBD1
CDR3 length: 13
CDR3 DNA: TGTGCCAGCAGTTTGGGACAGGGGGCGAAGCAGTACTTC
CDR3 protein: CASSLGQGAKQYF

V gene: TRBV7-3
clone size: -
J gene: TRBJ2-3
D gene: -
CDR3 length: 14
CDR3 DNA: TGTGCCAGCAGCTTAGATCCTTCCACAGATACGCAGTATTTT
CDR3 protein: CASSLDPSTDTQYF

V gene: TRBV9
clone size: -
J gene: TRBJ1-3
D gene: TRBD1
CDR3 length: 17
CDR3 DNA: TGTGCCAGCAGCGTAGCCGATGACAGGGAGCCTGGAAACACCATATATTTT
CDR3 protein: CASSVADDREPGNTIYF

V gene: TRBV15
clone size: -
J gene: TRBJ2-5
D gene: TRBD2
CDR3 length: 15
CDR3 DNA: TGTGCCACCAATTTAGGGACTAGTAATCAAGAGACCCAGTACTTC
CDR3 protein: CATNLGTSNQETQYF

V gene: TRBV28
clone size: -
J gene: TRBJ2-1
D gene: TRBD1
CDR3 length: 18
CDR3 DNA: TGTGCCAGCACCCCCCCGCCCCTCCTCGGGACAGATTACAATGAGCAGTTCTTC
CDR3 protein: CASTPPPLLGTDYNEQFF

V gene: TRBV4-3
clone size: -
J gene: TRBJ2-1
D gene: -
CDR3 length: 15
CDR3 DNA: TGCGCCAGCAGCCAAGAGGGCTTAAGCTACAATGAGCAGTTCTTC
CDR3 protein: CASSQEGLSYNEQFF

V gene: TRBV6-6
clone size: -
J gene: TRBJ1-2
D gene: -
CDR3 length: 15
CDR3 DNA: TGTGCCAGCACTCTAGGGGGGGGCGCGATGCGTGGCTACACCTTC
CDR3 protein: CASTLGGGAMRGYTF

V gene: TRBV27
clone size: -
J gene: TRBJ2-3
D gene: -
CDR3 length: 19
CDR3 DNA: TGTGCCAGCAGTTTATGGGGCAGGGCCATTCCGGGAGGCACAGATACGCAGTATTTT
CDR3 protein: CASSLWGRAIPGGTDTQYF

V gene: TRBV18
clone size: -
J gene: TRBJ2-7
D gene: -
CDR3 length: 14
CDR3 DNA: TGTGCCAGCTCACCGGGGGGCCGAACCTACGAGCAGTACTTC
CDR3 protein: CASSPGGRTYEQYF

V gene: TRBV19
clone size: -
J gene: TRBJ2-7
D gene: -
CDR3 length: 13
CDR3 DNA: TGTGCCAGCGTGGGGGGCCCCACCTACGAGCAGTACTTC
CDR3 protein: CASVGGPTYEQYF

V gene: TRBV6-1
clone size: -
J gene: TRBJ1-1
D gene: -
CDR3 length: 14
CDR3 DNA: TGTGCCAGCAGTGTCGGGACAACGAACACTGAAGCTTTCTTT
CDR3 protein: CASSVGTTNTEAFF

V gene: TRBV5-6
clone size: -
J gene: TRBJ2-1
D gene: -
CDR3 length: 13
CDR3 DNA: TGTGCCAGCAGCCCTGGGGCCTACAATGAGCAGTTCTTC
CDR3 protein: CASSPGAYNEQFF

V gene: TRBV27
clone size: -
J gene: TRBJ2-7
D gene: -
CDR3 length: 14
CDR3 DNA: TGTGCCAGCAGTCCTCCCACAGCCTCCTACGAGCAGTACTTC
CDR3 protein: CASSPPTASYEQYF

V gene: TRBV4-1
clone size: -
J gene: TRBJ1-5
D gene: TRBD1
CDR3 length: 15
CDR3 DNA: TGCGCCAGCAGCCCGGGACAGGGGAATAGTCAGCCCCAGCATTTT
CDR3 protein: CASSPGQGNSQPQHF

V gene: TRBV14
clone size: -
J gene: TRBJ1-1
D gene: -
CDR3 length: 11
CDR3 DNA: TGTGCCAGCAGCCAAGATCTCGTAGCTTTCTTT
CDR3 protein: CASSQDLVAFF

V gene: TRBV7-9
clone size: -
J gene: TRBJ2-7
D gene: -
CDR3 length: 13
CDR3 DNA: TGTGCCAGCAGCTTAGGGACCGCTTACGAGCAGTACTTC
CDR3 protein: CASSLGTAYEQYF

V gene: TRBV2
clone size: -
J gene: TRBJ2-2
D gene: -
CDR3 length: 14
CDR3 DNA: TGTGCCAGCAGTGAACTAGCTTCGTCCGGGGAGCTGTTTTTT
CDR3 protein: CASSELASSGELFF

V gene: TRBV7-2
clone size: -
J gene: TRBJ1-5
D gene: -
CDR3 length: 13
CDR3 DNA: TGTGCCAGCAGCTTAGGGGGGCGTCAGCCCCAGCATTTT
CDR3 protein: CASSLGGRQPQHF

V gene: TRBV30
clone size: -
J gene: TRBJ1-4
D gene: -
CDR3 length: 15
CDR3 DNA: TGTGCCAGTGGTGGCAACCCAGTTTATAATGAAAAACTGTTTTTT
CDR3 protein: CASGGNPVYNEKLFF

V gene: TRBV5-6
clone size: -
J gene: TRBJ2-7
D gene: -
CDR3 length: 12
CDR3 DNA: TGTGCCAGCAGCTTCTCAGTGCGCGAGCAGTACTTC
CDR3 protein: CASSFSVREQYF

V gene: TRBV7-9
clone size: -
J gene: TRBJ2-7
D gene: TRBD2
CDR3 length: 14
CDR3 DNA: TGTGCCAGCAGCCTTGGACTAGCGGGTTACGAGCAGTACTTC
CDR3 protein: CASSLGLAGYEQYF

V gene: TRBV5-4
clone size: -
J gene: TRBJ2-1
D gene: -
CDR3 length: 13
CDR3 DNA: TGTGCCAGCAGCTTGGACAGGGTAAATGAGCAGTTCTTC
CDR3 protein: CASSLDRVNEQFF

V gene: TRBV6-6
clone size: once
J gene: TRBJ1-2
D gene: -
CDR3 length: 16
CDR3 DNA: TGTGCCAGCAGTTACTCGAGACACCCCGATAACTATGGCTACACCTTC
CDR3 protein: CASSYSRHPDNYGYTF

V gene: TRBV30
clone size: -
J gene: TRBJ2-1
D gene: TRBD2
CDR3 length: 14
CDR3 DNA: TGTGCCTGGAGTGGGGAGCGGGGACACAATGAGCAGTTCTTC
CDR3 protein: CAWSGERGHNEQFF

V gene: TRBV28
clone size: -
J gene: TRBJ2-7
D gene: -
CDR3 length: 14
CDR3 DNA: TGTGCCAGCGGATTAACACCCGGAACCTACGAGCAGTACTTC
CDR3 protein: CASGLTPGTYEQYF

V gene: TRBV29-1
clone size: -
J gene: TRBJ1-1
D gene: -
CDR3 length: 13
CDR3 DNA: TGCAGCGTTGAAGAAATGGGGCTGGGTGAAGCTTTCTTT
CDR3 protein: CSVEEMGLGEAFF

V gene: TRBV9
clone size: -
J gene: TRBJ1-1
D gene: -
CDR3 length: 16
CDR3 DNA: TGTGCCAGCAGCCGAGATCTCAGGGGATCGGACACTGAAGCTTTCTTT
CDR3 protein: CASSRDLRGSDTEAFF

V gene: TRBV5-1
clone size: -
J gene: TRBJ2-2
D gene: -
CDR3 length: 14
CDR3 DNA: TGCGCCAGCAGCTTGGACTCAAACGCAGGGGAGCTGTTTTTT
CDR3 protein: CASSLDSNAGELFF

V gene: TRBV23-1
clone size: -
J gene: TRBJ2-6
D gene: -
CDR3 length: 16
CDR3 DNA: TGCGCCAGCAACCGGGACATCAGCTCTGGGGCCAACGTCCTGACTTTC
CDR3 protein: CASNRDISSGANVLTF

V gene: TRBV6-1
clone size: -
J gene: TRBJ1-1
D gene: -
CDR3 length: 12
CDR3 DNA: TGTGCCAGCAGTCAAATAAACACTGAAGCTTTCTTT
CDR3 protein: CASSQINTEAFF

V gene: TRBV19
clone size: -
J gene: TRBJ1-3
D gene: -
CDR3 length: 14
CDR3 DNA: TGTGCCAGTAGTATCCTGGCCTCTGGAAACACCATATATTTT
CDR3 protein: CASSILASGNTIYF

V gene: TRBV20-1
clone size: -
J gene: TRBJ1-2
D gene: -
CDR3 length: 9
CDR3 DNA: TGCGGCGAAGCTCAGAGCTACACCTTC
CDR3 protein: CGEAQSYTF